This TCR beta chain was sequenced in a study of immune characterization of retroperitoneal liposarcoma (dated by TCRdb to about 2019). Concerning this clonotype: Its cognate antigen has yet to be identified. No quality values exist for individual bases; no much larger clone is one base distant.

The germline V gene sets CDR1 to MNHNS and CDR2 to SASEGT. Trimming costs V 3 bases and J 2 bases, and their ends lie 19 bases apart. Reading from cysteine to phenylalanine, the CDR3 counts 18 amino acids. Only the CDR3 DNA is retained, 54 bases long and in frame from the first base. Libraries came from PCR. The sequencer listed for this sample is NextSeq 500. TCRdb trimmed the raw reads at Q25, called clones with MiXCR and kept productive beta chains. Under each unique CDR3 protein, matching rows form one entry showing the most common genes and DNA. The sample table shows some 9,300 distinct CDR3 sequences, and roughly a quarter are seen once. Clones ranked in the top ten supply about 20% of the sample.

The TCR originated in a male donor with retroperitoneal liposarcoma. The sample taken for sequencing was blood. The chain employs TRBV6-1 and TRBJ2-2; the D gene assignment is ambiguous. The nucleotide sequence reads TGTGCCAGCAGTGACTATCTTGGTGGGGTTGGAAACACCGGGGAGCTGTTTTTT. The translation is CASSDYLGGVGNTGELFF.